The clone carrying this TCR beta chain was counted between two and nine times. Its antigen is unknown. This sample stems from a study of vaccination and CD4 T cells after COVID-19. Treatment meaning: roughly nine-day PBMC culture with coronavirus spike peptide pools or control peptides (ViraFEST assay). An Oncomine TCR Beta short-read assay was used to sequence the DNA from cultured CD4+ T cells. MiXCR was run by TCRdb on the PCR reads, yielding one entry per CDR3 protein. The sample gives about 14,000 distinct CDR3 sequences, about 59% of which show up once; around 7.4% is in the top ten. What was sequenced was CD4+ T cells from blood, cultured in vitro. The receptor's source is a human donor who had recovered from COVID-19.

CDR3 region: CSARGDRLSPLHF. Written as DNA, the CDR3 is TGCAGTGCTAGGGGGGACCGACTTTCACCCCTCCACTTT. This chain connects TRBV20-1 to TRBJ1-6; D perhaps matches TRBD1 (5 bases). Looked up from germline, CDR1 is DFQATT and CDR2 is SNEGSKA (reference sequence). This CDR3 comprises 13 residues. The ends were cut back, 3 bases at V and 9 bases at J, with 12 bases in the middle.